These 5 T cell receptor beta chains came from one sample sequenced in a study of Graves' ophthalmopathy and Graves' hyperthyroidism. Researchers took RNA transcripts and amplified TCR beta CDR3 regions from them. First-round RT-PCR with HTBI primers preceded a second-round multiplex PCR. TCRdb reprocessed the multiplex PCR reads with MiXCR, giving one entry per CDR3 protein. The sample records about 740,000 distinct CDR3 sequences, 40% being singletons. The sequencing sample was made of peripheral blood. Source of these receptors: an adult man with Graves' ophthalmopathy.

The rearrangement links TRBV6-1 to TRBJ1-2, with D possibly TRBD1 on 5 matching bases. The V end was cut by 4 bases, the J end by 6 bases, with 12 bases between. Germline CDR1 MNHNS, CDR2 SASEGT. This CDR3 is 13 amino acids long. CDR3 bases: TGTGCCAGCAGTGCTTCCGGGACCCATGGCTACACCTTC. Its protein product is CASSASGTHGYTF.

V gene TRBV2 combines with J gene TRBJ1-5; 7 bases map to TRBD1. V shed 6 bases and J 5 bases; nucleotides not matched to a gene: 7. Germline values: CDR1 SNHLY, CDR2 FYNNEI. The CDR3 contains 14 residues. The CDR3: CASSRQGVHQPQHF. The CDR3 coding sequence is TGTGCCAGCAGCCGACAGGGAGTTCATCAGCCCCAGCATTTT. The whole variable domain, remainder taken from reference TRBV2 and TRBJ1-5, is EPEVTQTPSHQVTQMGQEVILRCVPISNHLYFYWYRQILGQKVEFLVSFYNNEISEKSEIFDDQFSVERPDGSNFTLKIRSTKLEDSAMYFCASSRQGVHQPQHFGDGTRLSIL.

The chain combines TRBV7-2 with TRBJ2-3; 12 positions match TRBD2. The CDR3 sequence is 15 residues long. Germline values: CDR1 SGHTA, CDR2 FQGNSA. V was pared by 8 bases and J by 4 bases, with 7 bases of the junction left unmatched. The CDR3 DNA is TGTGCCAGCGATCTAGCGGGAGGGCCTTCAGATACGCAGTATTTT. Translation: CASDLAGGPSDTQYF.

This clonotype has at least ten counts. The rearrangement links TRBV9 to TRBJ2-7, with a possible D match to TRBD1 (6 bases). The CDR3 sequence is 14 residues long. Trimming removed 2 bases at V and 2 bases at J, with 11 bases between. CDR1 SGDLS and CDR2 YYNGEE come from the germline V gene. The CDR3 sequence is CASSVGAGAYEQYF. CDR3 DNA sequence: TGTGCCAGCAGCGTCGGAGCAGGGGCCTACGAGCAGTACTTC.

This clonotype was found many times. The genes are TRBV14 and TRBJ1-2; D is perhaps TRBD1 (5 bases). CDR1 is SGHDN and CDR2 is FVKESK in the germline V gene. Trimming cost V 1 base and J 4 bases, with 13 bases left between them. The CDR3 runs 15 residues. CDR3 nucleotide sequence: TGTGCCAGCAGCCAAGCGAGCGGGGGAACCTATGGCTACACCTTC. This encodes CASSQASGGTYGYTF.